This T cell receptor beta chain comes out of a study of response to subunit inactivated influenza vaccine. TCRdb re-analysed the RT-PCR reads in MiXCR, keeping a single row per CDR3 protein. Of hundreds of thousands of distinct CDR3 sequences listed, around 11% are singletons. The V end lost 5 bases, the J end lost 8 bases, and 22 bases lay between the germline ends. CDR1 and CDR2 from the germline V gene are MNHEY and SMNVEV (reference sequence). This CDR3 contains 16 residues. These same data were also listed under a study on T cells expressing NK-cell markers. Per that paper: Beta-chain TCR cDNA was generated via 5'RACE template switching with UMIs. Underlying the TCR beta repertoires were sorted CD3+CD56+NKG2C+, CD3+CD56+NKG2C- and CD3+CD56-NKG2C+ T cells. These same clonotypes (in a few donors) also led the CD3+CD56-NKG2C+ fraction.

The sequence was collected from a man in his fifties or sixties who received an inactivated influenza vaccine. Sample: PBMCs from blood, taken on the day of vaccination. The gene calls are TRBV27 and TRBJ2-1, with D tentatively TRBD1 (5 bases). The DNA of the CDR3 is TGTGCCAGCAGTCCCGTCGGGTATGGGATAGGGGATGAGCAGTTCTTC. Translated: CASSPVGYGIGDEQFF.